The TCR beta chain described here comes from a study of radiotherapy plus CTLA-4 blockade in lung cancer. At the level of the study: Disease control was seen in about 34% of patients, objective responses in approximately 19%. Broader study findings: How blood T cell clones changed early, along with interferon-beta, reportedly forecast response best. Radiotherapy with ipilimumab was followed by blood expansion of tumor-derived clones.

Some clones are missing from TCRdb's copy, which holds only in-frame ones; the method was immunoSEQ multiplex PCR. The table lists over 30,000 clones, approximately 77% of them singletons. In the case of this clone: Its target is not known.

Germline CDR1 reads SGHRS; CDR2 reads YFSETQ. This CDR3 has 15 amino acids. Trimming pared 7 bases from V and 0 bases from J, leaving 14 bases between. Focal radiation was given together with CTLA-4 blockade (ipilimumab) to patients with chemo-refractory metastatic non-small-cell lung cancer. The sample was peripheral blood, taken from a patient treated with radiotherapy plus ipilimumab. The sequence was collected from a human donor with non-small cell lung cancer whose response to radiotherapy plus ipilimumab could not be evaluated. The rearrangement joins TRBV5-1 to TRBJ2-1; a possible D gene is TRBD2 (5 bases). For the CDR3, the DNA is TGCGCCAGCTCCAGGACTCTAAGCTCCTACAATGAGCAGTTCTTC. As protein: CASSRTLSSYNEQFF.